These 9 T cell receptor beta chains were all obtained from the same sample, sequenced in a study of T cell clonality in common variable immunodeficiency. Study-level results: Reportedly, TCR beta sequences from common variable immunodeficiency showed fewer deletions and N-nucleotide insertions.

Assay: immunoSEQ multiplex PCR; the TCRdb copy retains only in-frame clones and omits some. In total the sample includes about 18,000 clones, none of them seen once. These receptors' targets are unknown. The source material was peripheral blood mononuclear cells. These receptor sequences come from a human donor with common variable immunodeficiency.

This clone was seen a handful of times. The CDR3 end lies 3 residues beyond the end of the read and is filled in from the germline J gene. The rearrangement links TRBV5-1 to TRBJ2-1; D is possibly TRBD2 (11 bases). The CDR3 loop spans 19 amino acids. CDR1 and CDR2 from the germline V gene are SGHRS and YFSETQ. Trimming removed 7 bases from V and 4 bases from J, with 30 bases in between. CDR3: CASFGTGVLLAGGYNEQFF. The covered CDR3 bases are TGCGCCAGCTTTGGGACAGGGGTTCTGCTAGCGGGAGGTTACAATGAG.

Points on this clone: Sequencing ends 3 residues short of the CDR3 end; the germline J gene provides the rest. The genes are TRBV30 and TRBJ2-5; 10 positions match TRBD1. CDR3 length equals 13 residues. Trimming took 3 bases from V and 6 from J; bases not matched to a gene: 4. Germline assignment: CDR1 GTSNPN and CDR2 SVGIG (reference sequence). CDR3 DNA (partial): TGTGCCTGGAGGGGGACAGGGGTTAAGACC. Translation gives CAWRGTGVKT. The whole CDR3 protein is CAWRGTGVKTQYF.

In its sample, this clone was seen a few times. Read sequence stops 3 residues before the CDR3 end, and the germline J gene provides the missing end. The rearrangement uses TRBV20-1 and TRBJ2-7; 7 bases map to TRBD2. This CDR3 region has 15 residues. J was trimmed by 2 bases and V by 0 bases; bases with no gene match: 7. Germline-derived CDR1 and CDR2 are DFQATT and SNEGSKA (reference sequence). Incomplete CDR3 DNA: TGCAGTGCTAGAGATCGCGGCGGGAGAGCCTACGAG. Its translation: CSARDRGGRAYE. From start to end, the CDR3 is CSARDRGGRAYEQYF.

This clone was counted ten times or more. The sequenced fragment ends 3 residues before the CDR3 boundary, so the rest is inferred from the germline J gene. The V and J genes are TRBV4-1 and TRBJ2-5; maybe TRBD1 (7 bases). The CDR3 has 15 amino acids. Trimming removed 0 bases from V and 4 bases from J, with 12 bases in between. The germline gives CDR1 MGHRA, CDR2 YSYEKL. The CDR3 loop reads CASSQEEGAGETQYF. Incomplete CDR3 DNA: TGCGCCAGCAGCCAAGAGGAGGGGGCGGGAGAGACC.

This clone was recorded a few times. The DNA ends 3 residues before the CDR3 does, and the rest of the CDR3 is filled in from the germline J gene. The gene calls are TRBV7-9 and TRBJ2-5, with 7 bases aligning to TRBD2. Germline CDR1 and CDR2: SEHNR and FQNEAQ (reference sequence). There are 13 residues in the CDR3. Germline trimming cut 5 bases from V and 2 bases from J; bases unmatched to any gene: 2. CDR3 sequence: CASSDSGQETQYF. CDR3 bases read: TGTGCCAGCAGCGATAGCGGGCAAGAGACC.

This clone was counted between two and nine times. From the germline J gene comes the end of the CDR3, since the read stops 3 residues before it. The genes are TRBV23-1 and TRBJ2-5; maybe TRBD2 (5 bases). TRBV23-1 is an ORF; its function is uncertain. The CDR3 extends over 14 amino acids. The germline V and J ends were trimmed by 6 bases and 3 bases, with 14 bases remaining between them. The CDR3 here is CASRTEGGEETQYF. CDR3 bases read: TGCGCCAGCAGGACCGAGGGTGGCGAAGAGACC.

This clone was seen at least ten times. CDR3 protein: CASSPGQGYGYTF. CDR3 DNA, as far as it was read: TGTGCCAGTAGTCCGGGACAGGGCTATGGC. The chain joins TRBV19 to TRBJ1-2; 9 bases match TRBD1. The DNA ends 3 residues before the CDR3 does, and the rest of the CDR3 is filled in from the germline J gene. CDR3 size: 13 residues. Germline V gives CDR1 LNHDA, CDR2 SQIVND (reference sequence). V trimming: 5 bases; J trimming: 4 bases; junction bases outside the gene matches: 2.

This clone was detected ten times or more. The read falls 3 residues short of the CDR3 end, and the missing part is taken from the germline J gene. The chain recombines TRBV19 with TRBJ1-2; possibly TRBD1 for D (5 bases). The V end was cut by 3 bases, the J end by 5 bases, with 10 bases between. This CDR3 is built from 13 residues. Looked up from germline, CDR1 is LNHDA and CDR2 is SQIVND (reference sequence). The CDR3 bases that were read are TGTGCCAGTAGTATGAGGGGTTCGTATGGC. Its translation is CASSMRGSYG. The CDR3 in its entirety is CASSMRGSYGYTF. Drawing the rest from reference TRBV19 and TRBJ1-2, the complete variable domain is DGGITQSPKYLFRKEGQNVTLSCEQNLNHDAMYWYRQDPGQGLRLIYYSQIVNDFQKGDIAEGYSVSREKKESFPLTVTSAQKNPTAFYLCASSMRGSYGYTFGSGTRLTVV.

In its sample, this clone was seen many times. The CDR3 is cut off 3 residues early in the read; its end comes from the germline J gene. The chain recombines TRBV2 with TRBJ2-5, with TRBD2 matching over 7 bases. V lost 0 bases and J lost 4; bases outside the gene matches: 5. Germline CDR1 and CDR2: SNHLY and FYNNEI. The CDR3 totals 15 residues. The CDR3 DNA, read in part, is TGTGCCAGCAGTGAAGCGGGCGGGAGTGGAGAGACC. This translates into CASSEAGGSGET. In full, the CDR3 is CASSEAGGSGETQYF.